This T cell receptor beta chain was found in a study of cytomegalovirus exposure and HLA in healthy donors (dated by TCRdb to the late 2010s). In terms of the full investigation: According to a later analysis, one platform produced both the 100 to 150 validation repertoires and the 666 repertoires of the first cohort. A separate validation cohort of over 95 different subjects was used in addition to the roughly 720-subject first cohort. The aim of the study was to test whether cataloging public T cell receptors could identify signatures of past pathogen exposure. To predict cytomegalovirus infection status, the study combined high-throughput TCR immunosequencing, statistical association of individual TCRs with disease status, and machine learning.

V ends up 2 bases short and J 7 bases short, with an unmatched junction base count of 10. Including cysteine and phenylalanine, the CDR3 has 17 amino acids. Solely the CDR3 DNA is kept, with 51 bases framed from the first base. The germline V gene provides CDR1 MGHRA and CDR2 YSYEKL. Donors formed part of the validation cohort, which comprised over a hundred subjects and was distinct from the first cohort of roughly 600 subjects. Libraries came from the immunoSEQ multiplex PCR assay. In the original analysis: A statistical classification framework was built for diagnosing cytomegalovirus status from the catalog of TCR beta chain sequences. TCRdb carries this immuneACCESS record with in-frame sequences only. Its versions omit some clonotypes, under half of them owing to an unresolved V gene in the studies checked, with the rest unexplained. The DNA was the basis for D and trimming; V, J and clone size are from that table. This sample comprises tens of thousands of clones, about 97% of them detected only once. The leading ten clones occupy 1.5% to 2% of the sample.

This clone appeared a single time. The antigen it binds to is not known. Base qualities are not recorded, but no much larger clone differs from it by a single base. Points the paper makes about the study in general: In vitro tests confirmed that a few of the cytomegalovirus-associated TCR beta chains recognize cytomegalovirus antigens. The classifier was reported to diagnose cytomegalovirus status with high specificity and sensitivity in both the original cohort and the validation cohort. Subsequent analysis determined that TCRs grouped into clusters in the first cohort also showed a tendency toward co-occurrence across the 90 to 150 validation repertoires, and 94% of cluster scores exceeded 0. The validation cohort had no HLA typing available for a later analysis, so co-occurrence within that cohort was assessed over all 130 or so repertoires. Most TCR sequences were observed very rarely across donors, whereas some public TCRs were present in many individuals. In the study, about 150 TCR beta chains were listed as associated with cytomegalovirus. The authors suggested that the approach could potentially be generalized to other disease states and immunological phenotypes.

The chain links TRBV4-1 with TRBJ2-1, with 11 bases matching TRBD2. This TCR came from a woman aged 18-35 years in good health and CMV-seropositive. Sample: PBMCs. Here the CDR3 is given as CASSQQLAGGTENEQFF. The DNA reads TGCGCCAGCAGCCAACAATTAGCGGGAGGGACGGAGAATGAGCAGTTCTTC.